This T cell receptor (beta chain) was retrieved from a study of T-cell reconstitution after alpha-beta-depleted transplantation in children. Preparation of the TCRbeta library used unique molecular identifiers. TCRdb re-called the PCR reads through MiXCR, storing one row per CDR3 protein. The table lists about 610,000 distinct CDR3 sequences, under 12% of them singletons, with about 4% in the top ten. Trimming stripped 5 bases from V and 0 bases from J, with 12 bases between. The CDR3 has 15 residues. Germline V gene lookup returns CDR1 MNHNS and CDR2 SASEGT. This clonotype occurred many times. Sequenced here: PBMCs from the stem cell graft donor, sampled from the stem cell graft. The TCR originated in a human donor who donated a stem cell graft to a child with acute myeloid leukemia. The gene calls are TRBV6-1 and TRBJ2-3; a weak D match, TRBD2 (6 bases). The CDR3 sequence is CASSPFAGSTDTQYF. The CDR3 DNA sequence: TGTGCCAGCAGTCCCTTTGCGGGAAGCACAGATACGCAGTATTTT.